Below, one TCR beta chain is given with its context. No antigen is known for it. This entry belongs to a study of T-cell memory formation after mild COVID-19. The study, taken as a whole, reports: Day 15 to 85 contracting clones showed balanced CD4/CD8; day 15 to 37 expanders favored CD4+.

This CDR3 has 15 residues. V was cut by 4 bases and J by 2 bases, with 12 bases left in between. TCRdb reprocessed the 5' RACE reads with MiXCR, giving one entry per CDR3 protein. Of approximately 400,000 distinct CDR3 sequences in the sample, around 17% were seen once. The chain links TRBV12-3 or TRBV12-4 to TRBJ1-3; D unclear. The clonotype was recovered from a young man who had mild COVID-19 (a few samples of this study predate the infection). Cell type and time point are not known. Sequencing used PBMCs or a T cell subset sorted from them (not recorded which). This CDR3 is CASSSRVAAGNTIYF. The CDR3, as DNA: TGTGCCAGCAGTTCGAGGGTGGCGGCTGGAAACACCATATATTTT.